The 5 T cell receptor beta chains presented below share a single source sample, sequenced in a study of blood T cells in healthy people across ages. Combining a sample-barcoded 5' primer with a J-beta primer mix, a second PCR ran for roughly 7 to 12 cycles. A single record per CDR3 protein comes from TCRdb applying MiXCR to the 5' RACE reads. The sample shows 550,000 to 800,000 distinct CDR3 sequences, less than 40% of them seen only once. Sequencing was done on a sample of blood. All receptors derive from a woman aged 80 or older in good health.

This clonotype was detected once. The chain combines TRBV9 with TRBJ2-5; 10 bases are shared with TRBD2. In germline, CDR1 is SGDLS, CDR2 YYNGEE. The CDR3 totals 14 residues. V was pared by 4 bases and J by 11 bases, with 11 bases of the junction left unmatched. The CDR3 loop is CASSSAGGNSEQYF. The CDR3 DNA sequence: TGTGCCAGCAGCTCAGCGGGGGGGAACAGTGAGCAGTACTTC.

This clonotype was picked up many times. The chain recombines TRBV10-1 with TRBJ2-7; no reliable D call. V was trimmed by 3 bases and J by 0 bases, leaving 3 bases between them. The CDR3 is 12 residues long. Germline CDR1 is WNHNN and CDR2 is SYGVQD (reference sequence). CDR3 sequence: CASSDFSYEQYF. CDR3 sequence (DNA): TGCGCCAGCAGTGACTTCTCCTACGAGCAGTACTTC.

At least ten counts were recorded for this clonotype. In nucleotides, the CDR3 is TGTGCCATCAGTGGTTCACAGTACAATGAGCAGTTCTTC. Its protein is CAISGSQYNEQFF. The gene calls are TRBV10-3 and TRBJ2-1; D not resolved. CDR1 is ENHRY and CDR2 is SYGVKD in the germline V gene. The CDR3 totals 13 residues. V was shortened by 4 bases and J by 4 bases, with 8 bases between the two germline ends.

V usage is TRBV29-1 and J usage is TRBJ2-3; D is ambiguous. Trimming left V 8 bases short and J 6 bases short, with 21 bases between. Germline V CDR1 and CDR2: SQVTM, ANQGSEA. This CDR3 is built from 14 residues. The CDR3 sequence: CSYNLDIIKDTQYF. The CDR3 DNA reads TGCAGCTATAATCTGGATATAATCAAGGATACGCAGTATTTT.

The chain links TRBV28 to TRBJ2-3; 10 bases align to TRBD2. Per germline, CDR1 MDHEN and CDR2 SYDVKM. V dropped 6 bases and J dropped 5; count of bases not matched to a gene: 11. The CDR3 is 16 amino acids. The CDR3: CASRLSLAGGGDTQYF. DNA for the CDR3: TGTGCCAGCAGGCTTTCCTTAGCGGGGGGTGGAGATACGCAGTATTTT.